This TCR beta chain originates from a study of blood T cell repertoires in COVID-19. About the research overall: Donors in the United States, Italy and Spain gave samples during acute or convalescent COVID-19. Sample material is recorded as cDNA or gDNA derived from T cells, B-cell-depleted T cells, or PBMCs.

This CDR3 has 15 amino acids. The trim removed 2 bases at V and 2 bases at J, leaving 2 bases unmatched. From germline, CDR1 is SNHLY and CDR2 FYNNEI. How the authors handled the data: Reference gene primers were amplified, and this amplification served to estimate nucleated cell counts. Generated by immunoSEQ multiplex PCR, the TCRdb table keeps only in-frame clones and is missing some. V and J calls and clone size are copied from that table; D and trimming were computed from the DNA. Here the sample spans 160,000 or so clones, 81% being singletons. This clonotype was sampled from a man aged 60 to 75 with active or convalescent COVID-19. Sequencing used peripheral blood. The chain uses TRBV2 and TRBJ1-5, with 8 bases aligning to TRBD1. The CDR3 nucleotides are TGTGCCAGCAGTGAAATGACAGGGGGCAATCAGCCCCAGCATTTT. As protein: CASSEMTGGNQPQHF.